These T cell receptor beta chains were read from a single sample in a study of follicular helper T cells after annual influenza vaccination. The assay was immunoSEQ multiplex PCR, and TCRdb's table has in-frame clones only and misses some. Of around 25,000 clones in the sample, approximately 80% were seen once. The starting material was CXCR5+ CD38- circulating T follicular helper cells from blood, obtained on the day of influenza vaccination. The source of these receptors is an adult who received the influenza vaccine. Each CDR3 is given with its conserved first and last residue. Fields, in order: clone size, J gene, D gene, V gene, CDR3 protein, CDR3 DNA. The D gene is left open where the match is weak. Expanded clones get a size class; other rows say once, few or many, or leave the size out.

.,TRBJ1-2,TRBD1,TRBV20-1,CSAIQGAHPTF,TGCAGTGCTATTCAGGGGGCGCATCCTACCTTC
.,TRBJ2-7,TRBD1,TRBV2,CASRPPDRAYEQYF,TGTGCCAGCAGACCACCGGACAGGGCCTACGAGCAGTACTTC
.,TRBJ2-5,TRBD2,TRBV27,CASSLAGGMETQYF,TGTGCCAGCTCCTTAGCGGGAGGAATGGAGACCCAGTACTTC
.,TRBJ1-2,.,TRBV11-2,CASSLGPTVYGYTF,TGTGCCAGCAGCTTAGGCCCGACAGTCTATGGCTACACCTTC
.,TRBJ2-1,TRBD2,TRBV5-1,CASSLPLADNEQFF,TGCGCCAGCAGCTTGCCGCTAGCGGACAATGAGCAGTTCTTC
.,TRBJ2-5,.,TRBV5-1,CASSLMGGETQYF,TGCGCCAGCAGCTTGATGGGGGGAGAGACCCAGTACTTC
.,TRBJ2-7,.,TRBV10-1,CASSESVRGGHEQYF,TGCGCCAGCAGTGAGTCGGTAAGGGGTGGACACGAGCAGTACTTC
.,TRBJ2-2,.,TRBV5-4,CASRSRLTTGELFF,TGTGCCAGCAGATCGCGACTCACCACCGGGGAGCTGTTTTTT
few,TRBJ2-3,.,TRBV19,CASSRSSGLTDTQYF,TGTGCCAGTAGTCGGAGTAGCGGACTCACAGATACGCAGTATTTT
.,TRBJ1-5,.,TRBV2,CASSEGRDQPQHF,TGTGCCAGCAGTGAAGGGCGGGATCAGCCCCAGCATTTT
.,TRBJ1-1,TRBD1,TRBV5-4,CASSLGTGGITNTEAFF,TGTGCCAGCAGCTTGGGGACAGGGGGAATAACAAACACTGAAGCTTTCTTT
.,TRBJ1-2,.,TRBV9,CASSVGTKEVYGYTF,TGTGCCAGCAGCGTCGGGACAAAGGAGGTATACGGCTACACCTTC
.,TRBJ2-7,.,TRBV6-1,CASRPRGADEQYF,TGTGCCAGCAGACCTCGGGGAGCCGACGAGCAGTACTTC
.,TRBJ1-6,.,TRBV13,CASSLVGGRDNSPLHF,TGTGCCAGCAGCTTAGTAGGCGGGAGGGATAATTCACCCCTCCACTTT
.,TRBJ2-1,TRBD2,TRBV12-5,CASGSGTSMDEQFF,TGTGCTAGTGGTTCCGGGACTAGCATGGATGAGCAGTTCTTC
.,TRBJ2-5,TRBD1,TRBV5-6,CASSLGTGVGETQYF,TGTGCCAGCAGCTTGGGGACAGGGGTCGGGGAGACCCAGTACTTC
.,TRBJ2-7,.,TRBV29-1,CSVPGMSSYEQYF,TGCAGCGTTCCAGGGATGAGCTCCTACGAGCAGTACTTC
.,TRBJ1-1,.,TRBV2,CASARQIQNTEAFF,TGTGCCAGCGCCAGACAGATTCAGAACACTGAAGCTTTCTTT
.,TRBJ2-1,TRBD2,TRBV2,CASSILAGQSEQFF,TGTGCCAGCAGTATCCTAGCGGGACAAAGTGAGCAGTTCTTC
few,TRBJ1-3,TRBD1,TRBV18,CASSPRTGADTIYF,TGTGCCAGCTCACCGAGGACAGGGGCCGACACCATATATTTT
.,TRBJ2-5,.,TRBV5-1,CASSGGPRETQYF,TGCGCCAGCAGCGGGGGCCCTCGCGAGACCCAGTACTTC
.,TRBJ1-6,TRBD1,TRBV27,CASMSRDSESSYNSPLHF,TGTGCCAGCATGTCCCGGGACAGTGAGAGCTCCTATAATTCACCCCTCCACTTT
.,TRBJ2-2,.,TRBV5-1,CASSLAVTVNTGELFF,TGCGCCAGCAGCTTGGCCGTGACAGTTAACACCGGGGAGCTGTTTTTT
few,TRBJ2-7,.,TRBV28,CASSFAALHYEQYF,TGTGCCAGCAGTTTTGCCGCACTCCACTACGAGCAGTACTTC
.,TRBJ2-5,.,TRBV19,CASSVQLQETQYF,TGTGCCAGTAGTGTACAGCTCCAAGAGACCCAGTACTTC
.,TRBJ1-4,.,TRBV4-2,CASSQALGATNEKLFF,TGTGCCAGCAGCCAAGCCCTCGGTGCAACTAATGAAAAACTGTTTTTT
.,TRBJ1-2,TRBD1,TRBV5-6,CASSPEQGAGYGYTF,TGTGCCAGCAGTCCTGAACAGGGGGCAGGCTATGGCTACACCTTC
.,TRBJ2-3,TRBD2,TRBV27,CASSPFGGTDTQYF,TGTGCCAGCAGTCCTTTCGGGGGGACAGATACGCAGTATTTT
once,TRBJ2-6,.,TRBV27,CASSRGGTSNSGANVLTF,TGTGCCAGCAGCCGCGGTGGGACAAGCAACTCTGGGGCCAACGTCCTGACTTTC
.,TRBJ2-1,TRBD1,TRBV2,CASDRQGRNSYNEQFF,TGTGCCAGCGACCGACAGGGGCGGAATAGTTACAATGAGCAGTTCTTC
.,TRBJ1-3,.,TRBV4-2,CASSQGAGFLSSGNTIYF,TGTGCCAGCAGCCAAGGGGCGGGGTTCCTGAGCTCTGGAAACACCATATATTTT
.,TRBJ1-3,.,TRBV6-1,CASSPPAGSGNTIYF,TGTGCCAGCAGTCCACCGGCGGGGTCCGGAAACACCATATATTTT
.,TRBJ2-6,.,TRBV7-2,CASSLTQTRSGANVLTF,TGTGCCAGCAGCTTAACCCAGACACGCTCTGGGGCCAACGTCCTGACTTTC
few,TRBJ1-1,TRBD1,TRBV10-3,CAISDSRQGKAEAFF,TGTGCCATCAGTGACAGTAGACAGGGGAAAGCTGAAGCTTTCTTT
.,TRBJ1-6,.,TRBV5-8,CASSLVRDSPLHF,TGTGCCAGCAGCTTGGTCAGGGATTCACCCCTCCACTTT
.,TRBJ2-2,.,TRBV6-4,CASSDSGQNTGELFF,TGTGCCAGCAGTGACTCGGGACAAAACACCGGGGAGCTGTTTTTT
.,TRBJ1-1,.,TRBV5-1,CASRVTGGTEAFF,TGCGCCAGCAGGGTGACGGGGGGGACTGAAGCTTTCTTT
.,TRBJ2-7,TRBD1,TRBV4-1,CASSLGPGTAYTAYEQYF,TGCGCCAGCAGCCTGGGACCCGGGACAGCTTACACCGCCTACGAGCAGTACTTC
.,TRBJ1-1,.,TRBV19,CASSKTGVLNTEAFF,TGTGCCAGTAGTAAAACAGGAGTCTTGAACACTGAAGCTTTCTTT
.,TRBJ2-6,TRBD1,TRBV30,CAWRGQLSGANVLTF,TGTGCCTGGAGGGGACAGCTCTCTGGGGCCAACGTCCTGACTTTC
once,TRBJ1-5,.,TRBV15,CATSPARGVGNQPQHF,TGTGCCACCAGCCCCGCCCGGGGTGTAGGCAATCAGCCCCAGCATTTT
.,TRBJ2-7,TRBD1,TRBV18,CASSPVDRGGGSYEQYF,TGTGCCAGCTCACCCGTCGACAGGGGCGGAGGGTCCTACGAGCAGTACTTC
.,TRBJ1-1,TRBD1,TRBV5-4,CASSSPQGLSTEAFF,TGTGCCAGCAGCTCCCCACAGGGGTTAAGCACTGAAGCTTTCTTT
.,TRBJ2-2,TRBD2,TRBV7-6,CASSHPSSGGLNTGELFF,TGTGCCAGCAGCCATCCCTCTAGCGGGGGATTGAACACCGGGGAGCTGTTTTTT
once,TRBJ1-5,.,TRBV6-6,CASSPPDSYGPQPQHF,TGTGCCAGCAGTCCCCCCGACAGTTACGGACCTCAGCCCCAGCATTTT
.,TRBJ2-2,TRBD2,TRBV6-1,CASRKLAGNTGELFF,TGTGCCAGCCGTAAACTAGCGGGAAACACCGGGGAGCTGTTTTTT
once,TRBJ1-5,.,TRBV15,CATSRAGGGGNQPQHF,TGTGCCACCAGCAGAGCGGGAGGGGGGGGGAATCAGCCCCAGCATTTT
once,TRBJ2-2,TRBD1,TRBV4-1,CASSQRTGDTGELFF,TGCGCCAGCAGCCAGCGGACAGGGGACACCGGGGAGCTGTTTTTT
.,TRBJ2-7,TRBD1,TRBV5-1,CASSPGGSYEQYF,TGCGCCAGCAGTCCAGGGGGCTCCTACGAGCAGTACTTC
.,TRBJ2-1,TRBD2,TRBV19,CASSSGRAPHNEQFF,TGTGCCAGTAGCAGCGGGAGGGCCCCTCACAATGAGCAGTTCTTC
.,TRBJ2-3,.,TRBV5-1,CASSPRWGQRANTDTQYF,TGCGCCAGCAGCCCCCGGTGGGGCCAGCGGGCCAACACAGATACGCAGTATTTT
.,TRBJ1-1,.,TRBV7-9,CASSFTLGTEAFF,TGTGCCAGCAGCTTCACCCTCGGCACTGAAGCTTTCTTT
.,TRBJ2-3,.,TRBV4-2,CASGVRAAETYTQYF,TGTGCCAGCGGGGTGAGGGCAGCGGAAACCTATACGCAGTATTTT